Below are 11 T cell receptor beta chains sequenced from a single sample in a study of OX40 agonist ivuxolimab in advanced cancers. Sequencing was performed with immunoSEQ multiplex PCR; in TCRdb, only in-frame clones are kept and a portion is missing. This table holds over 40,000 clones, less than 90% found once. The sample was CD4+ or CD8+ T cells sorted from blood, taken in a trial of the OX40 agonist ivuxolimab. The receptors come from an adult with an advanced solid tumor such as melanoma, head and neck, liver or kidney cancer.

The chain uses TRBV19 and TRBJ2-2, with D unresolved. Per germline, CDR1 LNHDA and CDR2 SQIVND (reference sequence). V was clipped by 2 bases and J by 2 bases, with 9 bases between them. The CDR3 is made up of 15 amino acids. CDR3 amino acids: CASSIRQANTGELFF. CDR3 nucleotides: TGTGCCAGTAGTATAAGGCAGGCCAACACCGGGGAGCTGTTTTTT.

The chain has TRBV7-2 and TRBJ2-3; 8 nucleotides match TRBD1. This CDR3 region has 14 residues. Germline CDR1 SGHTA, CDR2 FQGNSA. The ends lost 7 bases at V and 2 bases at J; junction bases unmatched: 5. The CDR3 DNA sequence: TGTGCCAGCAAGAAGGACAGGGCCACAGATACGCAGTATTTT. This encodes CASKKDRATDTQYF.

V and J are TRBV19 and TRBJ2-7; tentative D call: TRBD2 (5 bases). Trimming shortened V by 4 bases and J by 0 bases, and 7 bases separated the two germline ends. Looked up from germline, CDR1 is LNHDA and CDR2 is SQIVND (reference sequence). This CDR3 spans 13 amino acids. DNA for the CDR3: TGTGCCAGTAGTACGGGGAGCTCCTACGAGCAGTACTTC. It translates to CASSTGSSYEQYF.

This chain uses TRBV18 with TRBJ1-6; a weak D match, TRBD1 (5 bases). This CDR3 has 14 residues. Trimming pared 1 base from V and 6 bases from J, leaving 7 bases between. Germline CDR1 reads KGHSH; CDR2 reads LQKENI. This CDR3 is CASSPQGFNSPLHF. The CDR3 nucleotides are TGTGCCAGCTCACCACAGGGGTTTAATTCACCCCTCCACTTT.

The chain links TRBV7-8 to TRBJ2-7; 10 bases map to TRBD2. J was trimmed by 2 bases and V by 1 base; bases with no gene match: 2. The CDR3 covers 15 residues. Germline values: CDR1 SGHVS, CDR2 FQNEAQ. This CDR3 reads CASSLVLAGAYEQYF. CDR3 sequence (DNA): TGTGCCAGCAGCTTAGTGCTAGCGGGAGCCTACGAGCAGTACTTC.

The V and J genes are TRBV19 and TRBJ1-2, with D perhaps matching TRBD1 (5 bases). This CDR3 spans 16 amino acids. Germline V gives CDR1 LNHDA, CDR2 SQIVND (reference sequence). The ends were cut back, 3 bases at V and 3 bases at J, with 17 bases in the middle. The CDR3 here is CASSIGRGLLDYGYTF. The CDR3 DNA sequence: TGTGCCAGTAGTATCGGAAGGGGCCTTCTTGACTATGGCTACACCTTC.

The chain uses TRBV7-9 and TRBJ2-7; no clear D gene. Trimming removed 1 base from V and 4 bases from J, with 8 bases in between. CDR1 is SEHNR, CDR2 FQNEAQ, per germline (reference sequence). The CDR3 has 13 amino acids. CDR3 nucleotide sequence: TGTGCCAGCAGCTTAGAAGCCGAGTACGAGCAGTACTTC. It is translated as CASSLEAEYEQYF.

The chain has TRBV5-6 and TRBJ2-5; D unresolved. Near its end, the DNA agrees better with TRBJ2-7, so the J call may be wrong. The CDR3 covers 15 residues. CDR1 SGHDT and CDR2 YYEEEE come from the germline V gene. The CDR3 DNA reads TGTGCCAGCAGCGGTAGAAGAACTATCTCCTACGAGCAGTACTTC. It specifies CASSGRRTISYEQYF.

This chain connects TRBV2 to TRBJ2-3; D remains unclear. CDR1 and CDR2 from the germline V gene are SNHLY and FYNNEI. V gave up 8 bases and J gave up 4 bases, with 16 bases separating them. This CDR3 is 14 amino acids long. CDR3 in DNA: TGTGCCAGCCGCGAGAAAAGCTTACCAGATACGCAGTATTTT. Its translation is CASREKSLPDTQYF.

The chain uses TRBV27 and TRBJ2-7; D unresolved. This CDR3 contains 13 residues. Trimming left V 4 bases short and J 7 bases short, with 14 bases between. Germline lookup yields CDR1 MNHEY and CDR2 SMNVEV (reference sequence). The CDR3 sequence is CASSSSVQREQYF. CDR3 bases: TGTGCCAGCAGTTCCTCCGTCCAGAGGGAGCAGTACTTC.

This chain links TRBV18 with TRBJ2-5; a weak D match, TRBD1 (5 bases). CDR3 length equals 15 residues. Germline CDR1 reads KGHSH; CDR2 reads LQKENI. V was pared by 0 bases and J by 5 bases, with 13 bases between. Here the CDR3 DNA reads TGTGCCAGCTCACCACCGCTGGTCCAGGGCGAGACCCAGTACTTC. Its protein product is CASSPPLVQGETQYF.